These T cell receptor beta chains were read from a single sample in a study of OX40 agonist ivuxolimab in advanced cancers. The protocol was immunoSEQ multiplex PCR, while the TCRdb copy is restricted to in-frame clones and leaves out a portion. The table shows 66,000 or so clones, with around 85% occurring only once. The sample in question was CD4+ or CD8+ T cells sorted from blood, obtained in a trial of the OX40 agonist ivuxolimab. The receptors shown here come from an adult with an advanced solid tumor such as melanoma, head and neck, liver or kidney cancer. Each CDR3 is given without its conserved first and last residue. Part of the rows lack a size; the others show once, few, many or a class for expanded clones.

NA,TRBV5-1,ASSSPGVPGGELF
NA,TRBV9,ASSFLTGVSTDTQY
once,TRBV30,AWNLPDSVYSNQPQH
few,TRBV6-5,ASSYEGSGEQY
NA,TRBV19,ASSILSGSSYNEQF
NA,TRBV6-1,ASSATTGNTEAF
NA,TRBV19,ASSRRGLGENIQY
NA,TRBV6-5,ASKNKGGGYT
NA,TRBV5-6,ASSLDTSGFEETQY
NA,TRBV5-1,ASSLSGGPTDTQY
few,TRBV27,ASRRGGFNEKLF
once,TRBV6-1,ASRTGLSYGYT
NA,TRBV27,ASSSVGGPIDEQF
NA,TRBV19,ASSIGQGAPQPQH
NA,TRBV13,ASSFLAGGVSYEQY
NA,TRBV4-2,ASSQEAGLFTEAF
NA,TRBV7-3,ASIILDIGGELF
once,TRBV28,ASRGNRDTQY
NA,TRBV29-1,SVARTAGTGELF
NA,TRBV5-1,ASSSVDRNTIY
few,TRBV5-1,ASSPGQDTPREKLF
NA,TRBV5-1,ASAPLTGTNTGELF
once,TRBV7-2,ASSLEGGNIQY
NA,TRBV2,ASSAGVEGGELF
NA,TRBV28,ASSILGATYEQY
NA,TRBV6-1,AASWTGELF
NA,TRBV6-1,ASSGQEWGRGSNQPQH
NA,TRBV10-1,ASSERGRLNTGELF
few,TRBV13,ASSEGGEQY
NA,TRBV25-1,ASSAETSGRFNEQF
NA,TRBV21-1,ASDSSGTYNEQF
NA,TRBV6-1,ASRSRDIPGEQY
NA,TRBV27,ASTPGQGNTGELF